A selection of T cell receptor beta chains follows, all from one sample in a study of cytomegalovirus exposure and HLA in healthy donors. Using immunoSEQ multiplex PCR, the repertoire was profiled, and TCRdb retains in-frame clones only, with some absent. The table includes about 92,000 clones, 93% detected once. The specimen sequenced was PBMCs. These receptors all come from a woman aged 25-40 years in good health and CMV-seropositive. Each CDR3 is given with its conserved first and last residue. A D gene is named only where the DNA matches it firmly. The size of a clone is reported for some rows only, either as once, few or many, or as a class for expanded clones.

CDR3 protein: CATSREGLSTDTQYF
CDR3 DNA: TGTGCCACCAGCAGAGAGGGACTATCTACAGATACGCAGTATTTT
D gene: TRBD2
J gene: TRBJ2-3
clone size: .
V gene: TRBV15

CDR3 protein: CASRDYDRVKTSGMHNEQFF
CDR3 DNA: TGTGCCAGCAGAGACTACGACAGGGTTAAGACTAGCGGGATGCACAATGAGCAGTTCTTC
D gene: TRBD2
J gene: TRBJ2-1
clone size: once
V gene: TRBV2

CDR3 protein: CASTPGVSGANVLTF
CDR3 DNA: TGTGCCAGCACCCCCGGTGTCTCTGGGGCCAACGTCCTGACTTTC
D gene: .
J gene: TRBJ2-6
clone size: once
V gene: TRBV2

CDR3 protein: CASSLENPGNEQFF
CDR3 DNA: TGTGCCAGCAGCTTGGAGAACCCCGGCAATGAGCAGTTCTTC
D gene: .
J gene: TRBJ2-1
clone size: .
V gene: TRBV5-6

CDR3 protein: CASRSLAGGPLETQYF
CDR3 DNA: TGTGCCAGCAGGTCGCTAGCGGGAGGGCCGTTGGAGACCCAGTACTTC
D gene: TRBD2
J gene: TRBJ2-5
clone size: .
V gene: TRBV5-4

CDR3 protein: CASRGLAGADTQYF
CDR3 DNA: TGTGCCAGCAGAGGACTAGCGGGAGCAGATACGCAGTATTTT
D gene: TRBD2
J gene: TRBJ2-3
clone size: .
V gene: TRBV6-5

CDR3 protein: CASSLGTGGYGYTF
CDR3 DNA: TGTGCCAGCAGTTTAGGGACAGGGGGCTATGGCTACACCTTC
D gene: TRBD1
J gene: TRBJ1-2
clone size: once
V gene: TRBV28

CDR3 protein: CASSYVSSGNTIYF
CDR3 DNA: TGTGCCAGCAGTTACGTTAGCTCTGGAAACACCATATATTTT
D gene: .
J gene: TRBJ1-3
clone size: once
V gene: TRBV6-6

CDR3 protein: CASSIDSGSSYNEQFF
CDR3 DNA: TGTGCCAGTAGTATAGATTCGGGGAGCTCCTACAATGAGCAGTTCTTC
D gene: .
J gene: TRBJ2-1
clone size: .
V gene: TRBV19

CDR3 protein: CASSDWPGATGELFF
CDR3 DNA: TGTGCCAGCAGTGACTGGCCGGGAGCCACCGGGGAGCTGTTTTTT
D gene: .
J gene: TRBJ2-2
clone size: .
V gene: TRBV2

CDR3 protein: CASSQTESYEQYF
CDR3 DNA: TGTGCCAGCAGTCAGACAGAGTCCTACGAGCAGTACTTC
D gene: .
J gene: TRBJ2-7
clone size: .
V gene: TRBV6-1

CDR3 protein: CASRGSGNIQYF
CDR3 DNA: TGTGCCAGTAGGGGTTCGGGAAACATTCAGTACTTC
D gene: .
J gene: TRBJ2-4
clone size: .
V gene: TRBV28

CDR3 protein: CASSVGTLGTGELFF
CDR3 DNA: TGTGCCAGCAGCGTCGGGACTTTGGGCACCGGGGAGCTGTTTTTT
D gene: .
J gene: TRBJ2-2
clone size: .
V gene: TRBV9

CDR3 protein: CASAVYSLLPDTQYF
CDR3 DNA: TGTGCCAGCGCCGTATATAGTCTTCTTCCAGATACGCAGTATTTT
D gene: .
J gene: TRBJ2-3
clone size: .
V gene: TRBV6-1

CDR3 protein: CASSPTGPGGRADTQYF
CDR3 DNA: TGTGCCAGCTCACCGACCGGGCCGGGAGGTCGCGCAGATACGCAGTATTTT
D gene: TRBD2
J gene: TRBJ2-3
clone size: .
V gene: TRBV18

CDR3 protein: CASSPNSGRALPDTQYF
CDR3 DNA: TGTGCCAGCAGCCCCAATAGCGGGAGGGCCCTCCCGGATACGCAGTATTTT
D gene: TRBD2
J gene: TRBJ2-3
clone size: .
V gene: TRBV7-2

CDR3 protein: CAVVADFNEKLFF
CDR3 DNA: TGTGCCGTAGTGGCTGACTTTAATGAAAAACTGTTTTTT
D gene: .
J gene: TRBJ1-4
clone size: .
V gene: TRBV30

CDR3 protein: CASSILGTGLEQYF
CDR3 DNA: TGTGCCAGTAGTATCCTGGGGACAGGCCTCGAGCAGTACTTC
D gene: TRBD1
J gene: TRBJ2-7
clone size: once
V gene: TRBV19

CDR3 protein: CASSLGTSGGAYNEQFF
CDR3 DNA: TGTGCCAGCAGCTTAGGGACTAGCGGGGGTGCCTACAATGAGCAGTTCTTC
D gene: TRBD2
J gene: TRBJ2-1
clone size: .
V gene: TRBV11-2

CDR3 protein: CASLKTGPTDTQYF
CDR3 DNA: TGTGCCTCGCTAAAGACAGGGCCCACAGATACGCAGTATTTT
D gene: TRBD1
J gene: TRBJ2-3
clone size: .
V gene: TRBV6-1

CDR3 protein: CASRGLAGSSAETQYF
CDR3 DNA: TGCGCCAGCAGAGGTTTAGCGGGAAGCTCGGCAGAGACCCAGTACTTC
D gene: TRBD2
J gene: TRBJ2-5
clone size: .
V gene: TRBV5-1

CDR3 protein: CASSQIQETQYF
CDR3 DNA: TGTGCCAGCAGCCAAATACAAGAGACCCAGTACTTC
D gene: .
J gene: TRBJ2-5
clone size: .
V gene: TRBV14

CDR3 protein: CASSLDPGLYNEQFF
CDR3 DNA: TGTGCCAGCAGCTTAGACCCCGGACTCTACAATGAGCAGTTCTTC
D gene: .
J gene: TRBJ2-1
clone size: .
V gene: TRBV11-3

CDR3 protein: CASSPLGLRGPYEQYF
CDR3 DNA: TGTGCCAGCAGCCCACTTGGCCTCAGGGGTCCCTACGAGCAGTACTTC
D gene: .
J gene: TRBJ2-7
clone size: .
V gene: TRBV7-9

CDR3 protein: CASSSRLAGIHF
CDR3 DNA: TGTGCCAGCAGTTCAAGACTAGCGGGGATCCACTTC
D gene: TRBD2
J gene: TRBJ2-4
clone size: .
V gene: TRBV6-6

CDR3 protein: CSVEDPGTGISYEQYF
CDR3 DNA: TGCAGCGTTGAAGATCCTGGGACAGGGATTTCCTACGAGCAGTACTTC
D gene: TRBD1
J gene: TRBJ2-7
clone size: .
V gene: TRBV29-1

CDR3 protein: CASSLLSWSFQYF
CDR3 DNA: TGTGCCAGCAGCTTACTTAGCTGGTCCTTTCAGTACTTC
D gene: .
J gene: TRBJ2-4
clone size: .
V gene: TRBV9

CDR3 protein: CASSSSGIISYEQYF
CDR3 DNA: TGTGCCAGCAGTTCTAGCGGGATTATCTCCTACGAGCAGTACTTC
D gene: TRBD2
J gene: TRBJ2-7
clone size: .
V gene: TRBV27

CDR3 protein: CAGRTSGTDTQYF
CDR3 DNA: TGTGCCGGGCGAACTAGCGGGACAGATACGCAGTATTTT
D gene: TRBD2
J gene: TRBJ2-3
clone size: .
V gene: TRBV6-1

CDR3 protein: CASSSNNEQFF
CDR3 DNA: TGCGCCAGCAGCTCTAACAATGAGCAGTTCTTC
D gene: .
J gene: TRBJ2-1
clone size: .
V gene: TRBV4-1

CDR3 protein: CASSPKKAGLYNEQFF
CDR3 DNA: TGTGCCAGCAGCCCGAAAAAAGCGGGTCTCTACAATGAGCAGTTCTTC
D gene: .
J gene: TRBJ2-1
clone size: .
V gene: TRBV7-6

CDR3 protein: CSVVGVVAGSQETQYF
CDR3 DNA: TGCAGCGTTGTCGGCGTGGTAGCGGGGTCCCAAGAGACCCAGTACTTC
D gene: TRBD2
J gene: TRBJ2-5
clone size: .
V gene: TRBV29-1

CDR3 protein: CASSVSGSPRSYNEQFF
CDR3 DNA: TGTGCCAGCAGCGTTAGCGGGAGTCCACGGTCCTACAATGAGCAGTTCTTC
D gene: TRBD2
J gene: TRBJ2-1
clone size: .
V gene: TRBV9

CDR3 protein: CASSSYRGLGANVLTF
CDR3 DNA: TGTGCCAGCAGTTCCTACAGGGGGCTCGGGGCCAACGTCCTGACTTTC
D gene: TRBD1
J gene: TRBJ2-6
clone size: .
V gene: TRBV28

CDR3 protein: CASRAGTTSNTGELFF
CDR3 DNA: TGCGCCAGCAGGGCCGGGACTACCTCGAACACCGGGGAGCTGTTTTTT
D gene: TRBD2
J gene: TRBJ2-2
clone size: .
V gene: TRBV10-2

CDR3 protein: CASSLSGSHSYEQYF
CDR3 DNA: TGTGCCAGCAGCCTAAGCGGGAGCCATTCCTACGAGCAGTACTTC
D gene: TRBD2
J gene: TRBJ2-7
clone size: .
V gene: TRBV28

CDR3 protein: CASSQDRQGANYGYTF
CDR3 DNA: TGCGCCAGCAGCCAAGATCGCCAGGGGGCGAACTATGGCTACACCTTC
D gene: TRBD1
J gene: TRBJ1-2
clone size: .
V gene: TRBV4-3

CDR3 protein: CASSPLSETQYF
CDR3 DNA: TGTGCCAGCTCACCACTCTCAGAGACCCAGTACTTC
D gene: .
J gene: TRBJ2-5
clone size: once
V gene: TRBV18

CDR3 protein: CASRGGETQYF
CDR3 DNA: TGTGCCAGCAGGGGGGGAGAGACCCAGTACTTC
D gene: .
J gene: TRBJ2-5
clone size: .
V gene: TRBV6-1

CDR3 protein: CASSGERSNEQFF
CDR3 DNA: TGTGCCAGCAGCGGGGAGCGGAGCAATGAGCAGTTCTTC
D gene: .
J gene: TRBJ2-1
clone size: .
V gene: TRBV5-6

CDR3 protein: CASSPKTQETQYF
CDR3 DNA: TGTGCCAGCTCACCAAAGACACAGGAGACCCAGTACTTC
D gene: .
J gene: TRBJ2-5
clone size: once
V gene: TRBV18

CDR3 protein: CAIKFPNTGELFF
CDR3 DNA: TGTGCCATCAAATTTCCCAACACCGGGGAGCTGTTTTTT
D gene: .
J gene: TRBJ2-2
clone size: .
V gene: TRBV28

CDR3 protein: CASPRLAGAHEQFF
CDR3 DNA: TGTGCCAGCCCAAGACTAGCGGGAGCCCATGAGCAGTTCTTC
D gene: TRBD2
J gene: TRBJ2-1
clone size: .
V gene: TRBV2